The next 12 T cell receptor beta chains were all read from a single sample in a study of OX40 agonist ivuxolimab in advanced cancers. Clones were read by immunoSEQ multiplex PCR, and TCRdb kept only the in-frame ones, dropping some. Of just over 90,000 clones listed, approximately 94% are singletons. Specimen: CD4+ or CD8+ T cells sorted from blood, collected in a trial of the OX40 agonist ivuxolimab. All receptors come from an adult with an advanced solid tumor such as melanoma, head and neck, liver or kidney cancer.

This sequence joins TRBV9 and TRBJ2-3; D could derive from TRBD1 or TRBD2 (5 bases each). V was cut by 0 bases and J by 5 bases, with 16 bases left in between. CDR1 and CDR2 from the germline V gene are SGDLS and YYNGEE. This CDR3 has 16 residues. The CDR3 loop reads CASSVVGTQVGDTQYF. DNA for the CDR3: TGTGCCAGCAGCGTAGTTGGGACGCAAGTGGGAGATACGCAGTATTTT.

This clone occurred once. V is TRBV7-9 and J is TRBJ2-7, with D perhaps TRBD2 (6 bases). CDR1 and CDR2 from the germline V gene are SEHNR and FQNEAQ (reference sequence). CDR3 length: 14 amino acids. With 5 bases removed from V and 0 bases from J, the gap between germline ends came to 11 bases. The CDR3 region is CASSPAGSSYEQYF. The CDR3 nucleotides are TGTGCCAGCAGCCCAGCGGGCTCCTCCTACGAGCAGTACTTC.

The sample holds one count of this clone. The V and J genes are TRBV7-8 and TRBJ2-1, with unresolved D. CDR1 SGHVS and CDR2 FQNEAQ come from the germline V gene. The CDR3 covers 12 residues. Trimming removed 5 bases from V and 10 bases from J, with 12 bases in between. This CDR3 is CASSHGRVEQFF. The CDR3 nucleotides read TGTGCCAGCAGCCACGGACGGGTCGAGCAGTTCTTC.

CDR3 DNA sequence: TGTGCCAGCAGCAGGTGGGGGTCTGAGGGAGAGACCCAGTACTTC. Its protein product is CASSRWGSEGETQYF. J is TRBJ2-5 and V is TRBV11-3; D might be TRBD1 or TRBD2, each matching 5 bases. There are 15 residues in the CDR3. The V gene lost 5 bases and the J gene lost 4 bases, with 17 bases spanning the gap. CDR1 SGHNT and CDR2 YENEEA come from the germline V gene.

The V gene is TRBV29-1, the J gene TRBJ2-1, with a tentative D call TRBD2 (5 bases). This CDR3 comprises 13 residues. Trimming removed 3 bases from V and 0 bases from J, with 6 bases in between. Per germline, CDR1 SQVTM and CDR2 ANQGSEA. The CDR3 nucleotides read TGCAGCGTTGATCGGGACTCCTACAATGAGCAGTTCTTC. As protein: CSVDRDSYNEQFF.

The chain joins TRBV9 to TRBJ2-3; 8 bases are a match to TRBD1. J was trimmed by 3 bases and V by 0 bases; bases with no gene match: 3. CDR1 SGDLS and CDR2 YYNGEE come from the germline V gene. The CDR3 loop spans 15 amino acids. The CDR3 region is CASSVGGQGTDTQYF. The CDR3 region has the DNA TGTGCCAGCAGCGTAGGTGGACAGGGAACAGATACGCAGTATTTT.

This clone has a single count. The junction differs from germline at one of its ends, possibly a read error. Other DNA variants within this sample encode the same CDR3. This chain joins TRBV30 and TRBJ1-2; D gene uncertain. CDR3 length: 11 residues. CDR1 is GTSNPN, CDR2 SVGIG, per germline (reference sequence). The CDR3 DNA reads as TGTGCCTGGGATCGAAACTATGGCTACACTTTC. Translation: CAWDRNYGYTF.

V gene TRBV6-5 combines with J gene TRBJ1-1; TRBD1 is a possible D gene (5 bases). The CDR3 extends over 15 amino acids. V lost 4 bases to trimming and J lost 1 base, with 13 bases between them. Germline assignment: CDR1 MNHEY and CDR2 SVGAGI. CDR3: CASSSTVNSNTEAFF. In nucleotides, the CDR3 is TGTGCCAGCAGTTCGACAGTTAATTCGAACACTGAAGCTTTCTTT.

V is TRBV9 and J is TRBJ1-2, with a weak D call TRBD1 (6 bases). This CDR3 has 12 amino acids. The ends were cut back, 3 bases at V and 8 bases at J, with 11 bases in the middle. The germline CDR1 and CDR2 sequences are SGDLS and YYNGEE. The CDR3 DNA is TGTGCCAGCAGCGACGTCGGGGGCGGCTACACCTTC. Its translation is CASSDVGGGYTF.

The rearrangement uses TRBV6-1 and TRBJ2-7; perhaps TRBD1 as D (5 bases). The length of the CDR3 is 11 residues. From germline, CDR1 is MNHNS and CDR2 SASEGT. Trimming stripped 8 bases from V and 6 bases from J, with 11 bases between. The CDR3 spells CASGAGTEQYF. The DNA for the CDR3 is TGTGCCAGCGGGGCAGGCACCGAGCAGTACTTC.

The J gene is TRBJ1-1, the V gene TRBV28, with a tentative D call TRBD1 (6 bases). Trimming shortened V by 6 bases and J by 1 base, and 12 bases separated the two germline ends. Per germline, CDR1 MDHEN and CDR2 SYDVKM. This CDR3 spans 14 amino acids. The CDR3 nucleotides read TGTGCCAGCAGGGAACAGGGACCGAACACTGAAGCTTTCTTT. It specifies CASREQGPNTEAFF.

The CDR3 spells CASSLTSENEQFF. The CDR3, as DNA: TGTGCCAGCAGTTTAACTAGCGAGAATGAGCAGTTCTTC. This chain connects TRBV27 to TRBJ2-1; 7 bases align to TRBD2. V was pared by 2 bases and J by 7 bases, with 2 bases of the junction left unmatched. The CDR3 covers 13 residues. Germline V gene data show CDR1 as MNHEY and CDR2 as SMNVEV (reference sequence).